Listed here are 21 T cell receptor beta chains from one sample, sequenced in a study of blood T cells in healthy people across ages. PCR was performed a second time for 7 to 11 cycles using a sample-barcoded 5' primer and a J-beta primer mix. TCRdb used MiXCR to reprocess the 5' RACE reads, holding one entry per CDR3 protein. The sample yields about 1 million distinct CDR3 sequences, about 23% seen once. The sample also formed part of further work on T cells of mothers and their children.

Sample: blood. These receptors were obtained from a girl aged 2-10 years in good health.

This clonotype was seen repeatedly, ten times or more. The V gene is TRBV3-1, the J gene TRBJ1-2; 7 bases are shared with TRBD1. Germline values: CDR1 LGHDT, CDR2 YNNKEL (reference sequence). With V trimmed by 1 base and J by 4 bases, 9 bases remained unmatched. The CDR3 extends over 16 amino acids. The DNA of the CDR3 is TGTGCCAGCAGCCAAGCGGGACAGCCTTCCACCTATGGCTACACCTTC. It is translated as CASSQAGQPSTYGYTF.

This clonotype was detected only a few times. The CDR3 DNA is TGTGCCAGCAGCTTAGGGGACTTAAACGAGCAGTACTTC. It is translated as CASSLGDLNEQYF. The J gene is TRBJ2-5, the V gene TRBV7-9; D might be TRBD2 (6 bases). The J call may not be correct, given that the DNA end is closer to TRBJ2-7. This CDR3 has 13 residues. Germline V gene lookup returns CDR1 SEHNR and CDR2 FQNEAQ (reference sequence).

This chain uses TRBV9 with TRBJ2-1, with D perhaps TRBD1 (5 bases). The germline V and J ends were trimmed by 4 bases and 4 bases, with 18 bases remaining between them. The CDR3 sequence is 16 residues long. Germline V CDR1 and CDR2: SGDLS, YYNGEE. CDR3 bases: TGTGCCAGCAGCCCTAGTAGACTGGGGCATTACAATGAGCAGTTCTTC. Translated: CASSPSRLGHYNEQFF.

There are a few counts of this clonotype. Germline is not matched at one junction end, which may reflect a read error. The chain joins TRBV9 to TRBJ2-5; 9 bases agree with TRBD2. Germline CDR1 SGDLS, CDR2 YYNGEE. CDR3 size: 16 residues. The CDR3 sequence is CASSVDPTGGREGLDF. CDR3 nucleotide sequence: TGTGCCAGCAGCGTAGACCCCACTGGGGGGCGGGAGGGCCTGGACTTC.

This clonotype was seen more than once but under ten times. In DNA, the CDR3 is TGTGCCAGCAGCACTGGCCAGACGACCCTCAACACTGAAGCTTTCTTT. Translation gives CASSTGQTTLNTEAFF. The rearrangement joins TRBV7-9 to TRBJ1-1; no firm D call. The V end was cut by 5 bases, the J end by 2 bases, with 18 bases between. This CDR3 region has 16 residues. Germline CDR1 and CDR2: SEHNR and FQNEAQ (reference sequence).

This clonotype was seen a few times. V and J are TRBV29-1 and TRBJ2-1, with 8 bases lining up with TRBD2. There are 12 residues in the CDR3. Germline V lookup: CDR1 SQVTM, CDR2 ANQGSEA. Losses at the gene ends were 4 bases for V and 10 bases for J; bases not matched to a gene: 6. The CDR3, as DNA: TGCAGCGTTGTCCCTATAGCGGGAGAGCAGTTCTTC. It translates to CSVVPIAGEQFF.

This clonotype appeared a few times. This chain uses TRBV12-3 or TRBV12-4 with TRBJ2-4; D remains ambiguous. Trimming removed 6 bases from V and 4 bases from J, with 19 bases in between. This CDR3 has 16 residues. The CDR3 DNA sequence: TGTGCCAGCAGCATATATAGTACAGCCATAAAAAACATTCAGTACTTC. This codes for CASSIYSTAIKNIQYF.

A few counts support this clonotype. V is TRBV19 and J is TRBJ2-1; D is unclear. The germline V gene encodes CDR1 LNHDA and CDR2 SQIVND (reference sequence). The CDR3 is 16 amino acids. V was trimmed by 2 bases and J by 4 bases, leaving 15 bases between them. For the CDR3, the DNA is TGTGCCAGTAGTATAAGTCCGGATGCCTTATACAATGAGCAGTTCTTC. It is translated as CASSISPDALYNEQFF.

This chain links TRBV6-2 or TRBV6-3 with TRBJ2-1; a possible D gene is TRBD2 (6 bases). The J call may be wrong; the DNA end is better matched by TRBJ2-5. Germline V gene sequence: CDR1 MNHEY, CDR2 SVGEGT. The CDR3 runs to 13 residues. CDR3 nucleotide sequence: TGTGCCAGCAAGCGTGGGGGGAGAGAGACCCAGTACTTC. This gives the protein CASKRGGRETQYF.

J is TRBJ2-3 and V is TRBV6-6; TRBD1 or TRBD2 may be the D gene (6 bases each). Germline V gene sequence: CDR1 MNHNY, CDR2 SVGAGI (reference sequence). This CDR3 contains 14 residues. Trimming took 10 bases from V and 0 from J, leaving 14 bases between them. The CDR3 loop is CATIRGLSTDTQYF. The CDR3 DNA follows: TGTGCCACTATTCGGGGGCTTAGCACAGATACGCAGTATTTT.

This clonotype has more than one count but fewer than ten. The rearrangement links TRBV29-1 to TRBJ1-1; D is possibly TRBD1 (5 bases). CDR1 and CDR2 from the germline V gene are SQVTM and ANQGSEA. V was trimmed by 7 bases and J by 6 bases, leaving 15 bases between them. The CDR3 sequence is 12 residues long. The CDR3 coding sequence is TGCAGCGCTCAATACTGGGGGGCTGAAGCTTTCTTT. It is translated as CSAQYWGAEAFF.

The chain couples TRBV20-1 to TRBJ1-1; D not resolved. The CDR3 contains 16 residues. CDR1 is DFQATT, CDR2 SNEGSKA, per germline (reference sequence). The V and J ends lost 0 bases and 6 bases respectively, with 20 bases between them. CDR3 residues: CSAREEFYRGRAEAFF. CDR3 DNA sequence: TGCAGTGCTAGAGAAGAGTTCTACCGGGGAAGGGCTGAAGCTTTCTTT.

The J gene is TRBJ1-2, the V gene TRBV4-1; D unclear. Germline lookup yields CDR1 MGHRA and CDR2 YSYEKL. CDR3 length: 12 residues. Trimming removed 0 bases at V and 8 bases at J, with 7 bases between. In DNA, the CDR3 is TGCGCCAGCAGCCAAGATTGGGGAGGCTACACCTTC. Translated, it gives CASSQDWGGYTF.

The chain combines TRBV10-3 with TRBJ1-4; tentative D call: TRBD1 (5 bases). V lost 6 bases to trimming and J lost 7 bases, with 15 bases between them. CDR1 and CDR2 (germline): ENHRY, SYGVKD. The CDR3 contains 14 residues. This CDR3 reads CAISSGKAGEKLFF. DNA of the CDR3: TGTGCCATCAGCTCAGGGAAGGCAGGTGAAAAACTGTTTTTT.

J is TRBJ1-2 and V is TRBV5-1; D might be TRBD1 (6 bases). V gave up 2 bases and J gave up 7 bases, with 21 bases separating them. CDR3 length: 16 amino acids. Germline V CDR1 and CDR2: SGHRS, YFSETQ. The CDR3 coding sequence is TGCGCCAGCAGCTTCAGGGGCGGCACCAGTCAATTTGGCTACACCTTC. Protein: CASSFRGGTSQFGYTF.

The chain is built from TRBV15 and TRBJ1-6, with no clear D. The CDR3 is made up of 15 amino acids. Trimming cost V 3 bases and J 4 bases, with 10 bases left between them. Looked up from germline, CDR1 is LNHNV and CDR2 is YYDKDF (reference sequence). For the CDR3, the DNA is TGTGCCACCAGCAGTAAACGGCTGTATAATTCACCCCTCCACTTT. Translating it yields CATSSKRLYNSPLHF. Combining the CDR3 with reference TRBV15 and TRBJ1-6 gives the whole variable domain DAMVIQNPRYQVTQFGKPVTLSCSQTLNHNVMYWYQQKSSQAPKLLFHYYDKDFNNEADTPDNFQSRRPNTSFCFLDIRSPGLGDTAMYLCATSSKRLYNSPLHFGNGTRLTVT.

This chain connects TRBV29-1 to TRBJ2-3; 10 bases agree with TRBD2. Unmatched junction bases numbered 12, after V lost 1 base and J lost 5 bases. Per the germline V gene, CDR1 is SQVTM and CDR2 is ANQGSEA. The CDR3 is 17 amino acids. Here the CDR3 reads CSVEGLEAGGLRDTQYF. The CDR3 DNA sequence: TGCAGCGTTGAAGGATTAGAAGCGGGAGGGCTTAGAGATACGCAGTATTTT.

This chain links TRBV5-1 with TRBJ2-1; 8 nucleotides line up with TRBD1. Germline V lookup: CDR1 SGHRS, CDR2 YFSETQ. Trimming cost V 4 bases and J 7 bases; bases outside gene matches: 22. The CDR3 loop spans 19 amino acids. CDR3 nucleotides: TGCGCCAGCAGCCCCCGGGACAGGCGAGGTTTAAACTTGCTAAATGAGCAGTTCTTC. This codes for CASSPRDRRGLNLLNEQFF. Supplemented by reference TRBV5-1 and TRBJ2-1, the full variable domain reads KAGVTQTPRYLIKTRGQQVTLSCSPISGHRSVSWYQQTPGQGLQFLFEYFSETQRNKGNFPGRFSGRQFSNSRSEMNVSTLELGDSALYLCASSPRDRRGLNLLNEQFFGPGTRLTVL.

This sequence joins TRBV4-3 and TRBJ2-5; D is undetermined. TRBJ2-7 explains the end of the DNA better; the J call may be wrong. Looked up from germline, CDR1 is LGHNA and CDR2 is YSLEER. The CDR3 runs 15 residues. The CDR3 spells CASSQDIGSVYEQYF. The DNA for the CDR3 is TGCGCCAGCAGCCAAGATATCGGCAGCGTCTACGAGCAGTACTTC.

This clonotype was seen repeatedly, ten times or more. The chain combines TRBV12-3 or TRBV12-4 with TRBJ2-1; maybe TRBD1 (6 bases). V was clipped by 6 bases and J by 0 bases, with 6 bases between them. The CDR3 sequence is 13 residues long. The CDR3 region has the DNA TGTGCCAGCAGGGACAGCTCCTACAATGAGCAGTTCTTC. The encoded protein is CASRDSSYNEQFF.

The table lists this clonotype with a few counts. The chain links TRBV10-3 to TRBJ2-3; D is unclear. V lost 0 bases and J lost 1, with 5 bases in between. The length of the CDR3 is 14 residues. Germline values: CDR1 ENHRY, CDR2 SYGVKD. The CDR3: CAISESARTDTQYF. CDR3 sequence (DNA): TGTGCCATCAGTGAGTCAGCCCGCACAGATACGCAGTATTTT.